This TCR beta chain originates from a study of T-cell memory formation after mild COVID-19. Study background: TCR clustering was largely donor specific.

Note on this clonotype: Antigen specificity is unknown. An end of the junction does not agree with germline; a read error may underlie this.

One entry per CDR3 protein results from TCRdb running MiXCR on the 5' RACE reads. The table shows 300,000 to 350,000 distinct CDR3 sequences, with roughly an eighth occurring only once. Study-wide results and limits: Some clones that responded were present in memory (sampled pre-infection), which suggests cross-reactive memory joined. Contracting CD4+ clones were located mainly in CM and EM, and CD8+ clones in EMRA.

Sample: PBMCs or a T cell subset sorted from them (not recorded which). The TCR originated in a man aged 18 to 35 who had mild COVID-19 (a few samples of this study predate the infection). Cell type and time point are not known.

In DNA, the CDR3 is TGTGCCAGCAGTTACTCTCGGGGGACTGAAGCTTTGTTT. Encoded protein: CASSYSRGTEALF. V is TRBV6-5 and J is TRBJ1-1, with D possibly TRBD1 on 5 matching bases. Germline lookup yields CDR1 MNHEY and CDR2 SVGAGI. CDR3 size: 13 residues.